The present TCR beta chain was sequenced within a study of CXCR3-negative and CXCR3-positive naive CD8 T cells. Through 5' RACE with UMI labels, the TRB cDNA libraries were prepared. Each CDR3 protein gets one entry in TCRdb, which reprocessed the 5' RACE reads and gives no DNA. Here the sample table reports about 24,000 distinct CDR3 sequences. Study results and limitations: Whereas both naive subsets had comparably high diversity, memory CD8+ cells had much lower diversity. Naive subsets expressed similar surface CD5; TRB CDR3 features served to infer TCR strength. Comparison of naive CXCR3-negative and CXCR3-positive cells revealed similar TRBV-TRBJ usage, while memory cells differed.

On this clonotype: Antigen unknown.

The CDR3 sequence is 15 residues long. This TCR was sampled from a human donor in good health. Some clones in this sample may be carry-over from other donors' samples. What was sequenced was naive CXCR3- CD8+ T cells from blood. Subset specified: CD45RO-CCR7+CD27+CD95- naive CD8+ T cells lacking CXCR3 (TNR3-). The chain recombines TRBV12-3 or TRBV12-4 with TRBJ2-7; absent DNA, TCRdb's TRBD1 call cannot be checked. CDR3 in amino acids: CASSLTGTPLYEQYF.